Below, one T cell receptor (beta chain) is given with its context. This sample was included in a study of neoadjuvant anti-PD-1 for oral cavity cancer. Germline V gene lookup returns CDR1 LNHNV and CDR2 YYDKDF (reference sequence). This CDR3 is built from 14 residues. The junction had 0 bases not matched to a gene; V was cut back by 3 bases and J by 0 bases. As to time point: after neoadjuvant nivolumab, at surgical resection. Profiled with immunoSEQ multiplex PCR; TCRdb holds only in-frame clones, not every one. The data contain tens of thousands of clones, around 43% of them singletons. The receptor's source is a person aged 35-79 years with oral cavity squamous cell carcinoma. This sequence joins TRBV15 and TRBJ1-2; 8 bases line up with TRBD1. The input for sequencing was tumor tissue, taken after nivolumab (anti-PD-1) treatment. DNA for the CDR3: TGTGCCACCAGCAGGGACAGGGCTAACTATGGCTACACCTTC. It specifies CATSRDRANYGYTF.